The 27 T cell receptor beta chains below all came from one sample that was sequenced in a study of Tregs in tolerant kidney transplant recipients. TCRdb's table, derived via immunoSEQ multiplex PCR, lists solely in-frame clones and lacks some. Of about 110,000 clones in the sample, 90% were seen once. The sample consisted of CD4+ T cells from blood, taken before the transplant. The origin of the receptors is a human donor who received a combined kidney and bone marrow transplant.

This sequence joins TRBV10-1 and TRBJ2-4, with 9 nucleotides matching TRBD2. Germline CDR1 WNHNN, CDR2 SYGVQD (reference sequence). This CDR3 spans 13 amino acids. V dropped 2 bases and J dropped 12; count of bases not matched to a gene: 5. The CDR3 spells CASSEETSGHQYF. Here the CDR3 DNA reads TGCGCCAGCAGTGAGGAGACTAGCGGACATCAGTACTTC.

The CDR3 bases are TGTGCCAGCAGCGTTCTTGGCGGTCTTCGCTACACCTTC. Translated, it gives CASSVLGGLRYTF. This chain joins TRBV9 and TRBJ1-2; no firm D call. This CDR3 contains 13 residues. The germline V gene encodes CDR1 SGDLS and CDR2 YYNGEE. V lost 2 bases, J lost 9 bases, and 14 bases lay in between.

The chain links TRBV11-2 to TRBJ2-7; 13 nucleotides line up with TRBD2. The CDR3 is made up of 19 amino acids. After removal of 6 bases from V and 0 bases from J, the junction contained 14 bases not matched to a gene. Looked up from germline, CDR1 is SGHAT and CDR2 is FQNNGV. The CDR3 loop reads CASSPSPGLAGRFSYEQYF. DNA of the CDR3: TGTGCCAGCAGTCCCAGCCCGGGACTAGCGGGGAGATTCTCCTACGAGCAGTACTTC.

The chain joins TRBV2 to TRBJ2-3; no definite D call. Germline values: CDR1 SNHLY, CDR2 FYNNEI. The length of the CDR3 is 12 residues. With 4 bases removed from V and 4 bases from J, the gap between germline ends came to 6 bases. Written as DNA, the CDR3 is TGTGCCAGCAGTGGGCAGTCAGATACGCAGTATTTT. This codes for CASSGQSDTQYF.

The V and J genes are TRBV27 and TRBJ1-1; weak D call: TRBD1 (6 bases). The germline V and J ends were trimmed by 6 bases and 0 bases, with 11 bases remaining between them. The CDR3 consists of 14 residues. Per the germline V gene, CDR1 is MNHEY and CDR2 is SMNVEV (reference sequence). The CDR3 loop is CASRQRGMNTEAFF. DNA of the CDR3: TGTGCCAGCAGACAGAGGGGGATGAACACTGAAGCTTTCTTT.

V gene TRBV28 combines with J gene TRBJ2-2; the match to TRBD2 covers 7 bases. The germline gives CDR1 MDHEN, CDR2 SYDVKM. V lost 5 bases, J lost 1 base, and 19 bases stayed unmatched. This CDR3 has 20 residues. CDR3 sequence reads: CASSASAGPLSLENTGELFF. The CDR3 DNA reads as TGTGCCAGCAGTGCATCAGCGGGGCCCTTATCGCTCGAGAACACCGGGGAGCTGTTTTTT.

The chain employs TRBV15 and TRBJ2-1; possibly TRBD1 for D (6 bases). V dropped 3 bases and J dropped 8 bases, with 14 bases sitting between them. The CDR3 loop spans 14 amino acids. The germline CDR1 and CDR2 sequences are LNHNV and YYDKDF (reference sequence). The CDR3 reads CATSSQGKVHEQFF. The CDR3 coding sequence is TGTGCCACCAGCAGTCAGGGGAAAGTTCATGAGCAGTTCTTC.

The CDR3 sequence: CASSRQGTEAFF. As DNA, the CDR3 is TGTGCCAGCAGCCGCCAGGGCACTGAAGCTTTCTTT. The chain couples TRBV14 to TRBJ1-1; D might be TRBD1 (5 bases). Per germline, CDR1 SGHDN and CDR2 FVKESK. Trimming cost V 4 bases and J 4 bases, with 7 bases left between them. The CDR3 has 12 amino acids.

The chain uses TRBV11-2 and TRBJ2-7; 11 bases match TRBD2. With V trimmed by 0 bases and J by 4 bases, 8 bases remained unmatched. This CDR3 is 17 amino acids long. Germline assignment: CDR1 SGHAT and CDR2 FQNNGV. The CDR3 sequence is CASSLDLKTSGAYEQYF. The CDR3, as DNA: TGTGCCAGCAGCTTAGATTTAAAGACTAGCGGGGCTTACGAGCAGTACTTC.

The CDR3, as DNA: TGTGCCAGCAGCCCCCAGACTAGCGGGGCAGATACGCAGTATTTT. This sequence encodes CASSPQTSGADTQYF. This chain joins TRBV7-2 and TRBJ2-3, with TRBD2 matching over 11 bases. Trimming at V came to 5 bases and at J to 4 bases, leaving 5 bases not matched to a gene. The CDR3 is made up of 15 amino acids. Germline CDR1 SGHTA, CDR2 FQGNSA.

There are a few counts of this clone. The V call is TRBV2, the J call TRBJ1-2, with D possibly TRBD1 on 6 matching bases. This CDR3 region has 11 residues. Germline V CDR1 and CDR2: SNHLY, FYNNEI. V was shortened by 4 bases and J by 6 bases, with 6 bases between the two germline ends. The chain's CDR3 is CASSGQDGYTF. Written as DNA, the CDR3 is TGTGCCAGCAGTGGACAGGATGGCTACACCTTC.

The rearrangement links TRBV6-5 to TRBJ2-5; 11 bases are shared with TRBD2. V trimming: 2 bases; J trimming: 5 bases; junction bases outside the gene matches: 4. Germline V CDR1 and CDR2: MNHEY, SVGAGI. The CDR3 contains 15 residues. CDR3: CASSYAWTSGETQYF. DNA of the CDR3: TGTGCCAGCAGTTACGCCTGGACTAGCGGGGAGACCCAGTACTTC.

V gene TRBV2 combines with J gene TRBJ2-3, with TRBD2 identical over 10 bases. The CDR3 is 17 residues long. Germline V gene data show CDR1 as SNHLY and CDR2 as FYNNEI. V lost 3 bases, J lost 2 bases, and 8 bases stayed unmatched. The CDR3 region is CASSDRASGRVTDTQYF. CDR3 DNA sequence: TGTGCCAGCAGTGATCGGGCTAGCGGGAGAGTCACAGATACGCAGTATTTT.

The CDR3 DNA reads as TGTGCCAGCAGCTTAGTCAATGCGGGACCAGGCAATGAGCAGTTCTTC. Translated: CASSLVNAGPGNEQFF. The rearrangement joins TRBV7-2 to TRBJ2-1; D is perhaps TRBD2 (6 bases). The CDR3 is 16 amino acids. V was shortened by 1 base and J by 6 bases, with 16 bases between the two germline ends. Germline CDR1 and CDR2: SGHTA and FQGNSA.

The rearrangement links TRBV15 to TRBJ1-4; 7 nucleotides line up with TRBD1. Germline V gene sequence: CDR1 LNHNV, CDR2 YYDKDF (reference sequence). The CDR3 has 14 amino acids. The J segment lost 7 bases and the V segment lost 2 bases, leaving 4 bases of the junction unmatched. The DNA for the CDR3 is TGTGCCACCAGCAGATCCCAGGGGGGTGAAAAACTGTTTTTT. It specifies CATSRSQGGEKLFF.

In DNA, the CDR3 is TGCGCCAGCAGCCAAGACAGTTCTGGAAACACCATATATTTT. It specifies CASSQDSSGNTIYF. The rearrangement uses TRBV4-1 and TRBJ1-3; no clear D. V was trimmed by 0 bases and J by 1 base, leaving 4 bases between them. CDR1 and CDR2 (germline): MGHRA, YSYEKL. The CDR3 spans 14 residues.

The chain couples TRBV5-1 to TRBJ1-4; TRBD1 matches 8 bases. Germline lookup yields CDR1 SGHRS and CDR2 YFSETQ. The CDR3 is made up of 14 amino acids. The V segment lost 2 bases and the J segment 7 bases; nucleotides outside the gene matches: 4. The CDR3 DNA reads TGCGCCAGCAGCTTACAGGGGGTGGTTGAAAAACTGTTTTTT. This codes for CASSLQGVVEKLFF.

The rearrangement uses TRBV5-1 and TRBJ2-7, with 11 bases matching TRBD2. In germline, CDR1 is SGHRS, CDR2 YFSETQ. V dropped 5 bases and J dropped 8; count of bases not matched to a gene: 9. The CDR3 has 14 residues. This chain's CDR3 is CASRPIAGGPQQYF. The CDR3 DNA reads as TGCGCCAGCAGACCCATAGCGGGGGGGCCTCAGCAGTACTTC.

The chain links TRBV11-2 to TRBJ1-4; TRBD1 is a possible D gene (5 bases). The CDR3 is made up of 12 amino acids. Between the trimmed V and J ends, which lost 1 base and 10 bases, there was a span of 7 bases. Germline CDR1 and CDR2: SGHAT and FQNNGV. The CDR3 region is CASSLAGGKLFF. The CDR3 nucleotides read TGTGCCAGCAGCTTAGCCGGGGGAAAACTGTTTTTT.

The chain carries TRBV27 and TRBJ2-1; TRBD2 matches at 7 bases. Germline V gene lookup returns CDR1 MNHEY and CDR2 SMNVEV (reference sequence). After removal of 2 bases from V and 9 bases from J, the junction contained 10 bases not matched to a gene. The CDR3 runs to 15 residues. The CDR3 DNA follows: TGTGCCAGCAGTTTAGGGGCGGGAGTGACGGCTGAGCAGTTCTTC. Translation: CASSLGAGVTAEQFF.

The CDR3 DNA is TGTGCCAGCAGTGTAAATCCAGGGGACTACAATGAGCAGTTCTTC. It encodes CASSVNPGDYNEQFF. V usage is TRBV6-1 and J usage is TRBJ2-1; D perhaps matches TRBD1 (6 bases). Germline-derived CDR1 and CDR2 are MNHNS and SASEGT. The CDR3 is 15 amino acids. V dropped 4 bases and J dropped 3 bases, with 13 bases sitting between them.

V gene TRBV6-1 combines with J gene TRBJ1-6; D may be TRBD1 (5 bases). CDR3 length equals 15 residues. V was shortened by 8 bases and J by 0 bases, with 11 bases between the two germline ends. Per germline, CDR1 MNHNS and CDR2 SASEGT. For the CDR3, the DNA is TGTGCCAGCTCCGGGGGGAGCTCCTATAATTCACCCCTCCACTTT. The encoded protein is CASSGGSSYNSPLHF.

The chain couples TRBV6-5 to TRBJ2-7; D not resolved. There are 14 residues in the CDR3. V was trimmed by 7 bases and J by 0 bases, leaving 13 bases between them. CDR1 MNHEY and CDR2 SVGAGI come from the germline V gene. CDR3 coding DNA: TGTGCCAGCAATCCTAAACCCTTCTCCTACGAGCAGTACTTC. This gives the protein CASNPKPFSYEQYF.

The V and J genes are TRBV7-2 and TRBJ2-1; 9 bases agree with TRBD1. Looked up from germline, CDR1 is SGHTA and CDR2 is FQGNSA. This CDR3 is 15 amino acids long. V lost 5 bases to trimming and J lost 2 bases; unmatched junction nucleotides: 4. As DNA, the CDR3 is TGTGCCAGCAGCCCGGACAGGGGTACCTACAATGAGCAGTTCTTC. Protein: CASSPDRGTYNEQFF.

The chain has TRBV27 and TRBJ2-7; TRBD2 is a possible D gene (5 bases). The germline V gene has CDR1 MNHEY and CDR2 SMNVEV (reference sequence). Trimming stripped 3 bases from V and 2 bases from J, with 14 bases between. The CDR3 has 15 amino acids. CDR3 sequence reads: CASSFLGGSPYEQYF. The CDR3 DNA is TGTGCCAGCAGTTTTTTGGGTGGGAGCCCCTACGAGCAGTACTTC.

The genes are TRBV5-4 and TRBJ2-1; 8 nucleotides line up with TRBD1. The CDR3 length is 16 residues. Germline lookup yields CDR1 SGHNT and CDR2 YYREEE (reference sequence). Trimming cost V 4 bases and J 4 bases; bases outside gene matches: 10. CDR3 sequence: CASSPQTGDKYNEQFF. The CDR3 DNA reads TGTGCCAGCAGCCCGCAGACAGGGGATAAGTACAATGAGCAGTTCTTC.

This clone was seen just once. The CDR3 region has the DNA TGTGCCAGCAGCCCCCGGACAGTGGGGGAGACCCAGTACTTC. Amino acids: CASSPRTVGETQYF. This sequence joins TRBV9 and TRBJ2-5, with D perhaps matching TRBD1 (6 bases). Germline V CDR1 and CDR2: SGDLS, YYNGEE. The CDR3 is 14 amino acids. The V end was cut by 4 bases, the J end by 5 bases, with 15 bases between.